This entry lists 11 T cell receptor beta chains sequenced from one sample in a study of T-cell reconstitution after alpha-beta-depleted transplantation in children. For TCRbeta, the library was prepared with unique molecular identifiers. TCRdb independently ran MiXCR on the PCR reads; one entry per CDR3 protein. The sample shows some 350,000 distinct CDR3 sequences, 16% of them seen only once. The specimen comprised PBMCs, mostly from graft donor cells, sampled 360 days after TCRalphabeta/CD19-depleted stem cell transplant. The receptors stem from a male patient aged 2 to 9 who had a stem cell transplant for acute lymphoblastic leukemia, so the T cells may come from the graft donor.

In its sample, this clonotype was seen a few times. The J gene is TRBJ1-1, the V gene TRBV25-1, with TRBD1 as a possible D gene (5 bases). Germline V gives CDR1 MGHDK, CDR2 SYGVNS. The CDR3 is 17 amino acids. Trimming removed 7 bases from V and 0 bases from J, with 21 bases in between. In nucleotides, the CDR3 is TGTGCCAGCACCTTGGGCCGACAGATAAGCCTGAACACTGAAGCTTTCTTT. Its protein is CASTLGRQISLNTEAFF. Combining the CDR3 with reference TRBV25-1 and TRBJ1-1 gives the whole variable domain EADIYQTPRYLVIGTGKKITLECSQTMGHDKMYWYQQDPGMELHLIHYSYGVNSTEKGDLSSESTVSRIRTEHFPLTLESARPSHTSQYLCASTLGRQISLNTEAFFGQGTRLTVV.

The table lists this clonotype with many counts. This chain links TRBV12-3 or TRBV12-4 with TRBJ2-7, with TRBD2 matching 12 bases. V shed 5 bases and J 1 base; nucleotides not matched to a gene: 9. This CDR3 is 17 amino acids long. The chain's CDR3 is CASSLHPGLAGSYEQYF. DNA of the CDR3: TGTGCCAGCAGTCTGCACCCGGGACTAGCGGGTTCCTACGAGCAGTACTTC.

V and J are TRBV13 and TRBJ1-3, with D hard to call. V lost 5 bases, J lost 0 bases, and 14 bases lay in between. Germline lookup yields CDR1 PRHDT and CDR2 FYEKMQ (reference sequence). CDR3 length equals 16 residues. CDR3 in DNA: TGTGCCAGCAGCCACCGGACGGAAAACTCTGGAAACACCATATATTTT. Translation gives CASSHRTENSGNTIYF.

This chain connects TRBV28 to TRBJ1-4, with a tentative D call TRBD1 (6 bases). The CDR3 extends over 15 amino acids. Germline V gene lookup returns CDR1 MDHEN and CDR2 SYDVKM. With 8 bases removed from V and 3 bases from J, the gap between germline ends came to 16 bases. The CDR3 nucleotides are TGTGCCAGCCATGGAGGGGGAATGGCTAATGAAAAACTGTTTTTT. This gives the protein CASHGGGMANEKLFF.

This clonotype turned up a few times. The J gene is TRBJ2-7, the V gene TRBV2; D may be TRBD1 (5 bases). CDR3 length: 13 amino acids. The V end lost 7 bases, the J end lost 3 bases, and 13 bases lay between the germline ends. Germline assignment: CDR1 SNHLY and CDR2 FYNNEI. CDR3 DNA: TGTGCCAGCAAAAAGACAGCGTTCTACGAGCAGTACTTC. Residues: CASKKTAFYEQYF.

V gene TRBV9 combines with J gene TRBJ2-1; unclear D gene. The CDR3 sequence is 14 residues long. V lost 2 bases and J lost 6, with 12 bases in between. Germline assignment: CDR1 SGDLS and CDR2 YYNGEE. The CDR3 sequence is CASSVYDRSNEQFF. The CDR3 DNA reads TGTGCCAGCAGCGTCTACGACCGATCCAATGAGCAGTTCTTC.

J is TRBJ2-3 and V is TRBV2; D may be TRBD2 (6 bases). Trimming shortened V by 8 bases and J by 4 bases, and 22 bases separated the two germline ends. Germline CDR1 and CDR2: SNHLY and FYNNEI. The CDR3 length is 16 residues. The DNA of the CDR3 is TGTGCCAGCTCCCTGGGCCCCGGGACTCGTCCAGATACGCAGTATTTT. The encoded protein is CASSLGPGTRPDTQYF.

The chain has TRBV19 and TRBJ1-1; a possible D gene is TRBD1 (5 bases). This CDR3 is built from 14 residues. The V and J ends lost 5 bases and 1 base respectively, with 11 bases between them. Germline CDR1 LNHDA, CDR2 SQIVND (reference sequence). The CDR3 loop is CASSPAQGNTEAFF. As DNA, the CDR3 is TGTGCCAGTAGTCCCGCTCAGGGGAACACTGAAGCTTTCTTT.

This sequence joins TRBV10-3 and TRBJ2-7; maybe TRBD1 (6 bases). The CDR3 has 15 amino acids. Trimming pared 10 bases from V and 4 bases from J, leaving 23 bases between. Germline CDR1 and CDR2: ENHRY and SYGVKD. The CDR3 protein is CATRDPGGRGYEQYF. The CDR3 nucleotides read TGTGCCACGCGAGACCCCGGTGGCAGGGGTTACGAGCAGTACTTC.

The genes are TRBV7-2 and TRBJ1-3; no definite D call. CDR3 length equals 15 residues. Germline V gene sequence: CDR1 SGHTA, CDR2 FQGNSA. V lost 4 bases and J 3 bases, leaving 13 bases between the germline ends. The CDR3 region is CASSSSAGFGNTIYF. CDR3 coding DNA: TGTGCCAGCAGCTCGTCGGCGGGTTTTGGAAACACCATATATTTT.

There are many counts of this clonotype. The chain employs TRBV20-1 and TRBJ2-2, with a weak D call TRBD1 (6 bases). The V end lost 6 bases, the J end lost 4 bases, and 9 bases lay between the germline ends. Germline CDR1 DFQATT, CDR2 SNEGSKA (reference sequence). The CDR3 is 12 residues long. In DNA form, the CDR3 reads TGCAGTGCCGGACAGACCACCGGGGAGCTGTTTTTT. Protein product: CSAGQTTGELFF.